The 21 T cell receptor beta chains given below trace back to one sample, sequenced in a study of cytomegalovirus exposure and HLA in healthy donors. Vbeta (60) and Jbeta (13) primers were used in the PCR. Assay: immunoSEQ multiplex PCR; the TCRdb copy retains only in-frame clones and omits some. Among some 130,000 clones listed, approximately 80% were seen once. The sequenced sample consisted of PBMCs. The receptors were gathered from a man aged 25 to 45 in good health and CMV-seronegative.

The V gene is TRBV6-5, the J gene TRBJ2-7; 8 nucleotides line up with TRBD1. Germline loops: CDR1 MNHEY, CDR2 SVGAGI. V lost 4 bases, J lost 3 bases, and 11 bases stayed unmatched. The CDR3 has 16 residues. The chain's CDR3 is CASSSSLDRVVYEQYF. The CDR3 DNA follows: TGTGCCAGCAGTTCATCACTGGACAGGGTTGTCTACGAGCAGTACTTC.

The chain combines TRBV19 with TRBJ1-2; 9 bases align to TRBD1. Germline values: CDR1 LNHDA, CDR2 SQIVND (reference sequence). The CDR3 loop spans 16 amino acids. V gave up 6 bases and J gave up 4 bases; unmatched junction bases: 12. The CDR3 region has the DNA TGTGCCAGTAGATCCGCCGGGACAGGGAGTATCTATGGCTACACCTTC. Amino acids: CASRSAGTGSIYGYTF.

This clone was counted only a few times. The J gene is TRBJ2-1, the V gene TRBV6-5, with 7 bases fitting TRBD1. The CDR3 covers 13 residues. Trimming took 0 bases from V and 15 from J; bases not matched to a gene: 8. In germline, CDR1 is MNHEY, CDR2 SVGAGI. CDR3 sequence (DNA): TGTGCCAGCAGTTACTCAGGGGGCCTGCGACTGTTCTTC. Amino acids: CASSYSGGLRLFF.

The gene calls are TRBV14 and TRBJ1-1, with a weak D call TRBD1 (5 bases). The CDR3 is made up of 14 amino acids. Germline lookup yields CDR1 SGHDN and CDR2 FVKESK. V lost 2 bases, J lost 8 bases, and 15 bases lay in between. CDR3 loop: CASSQPGREPEAFF. The CDR3 DNA follows: TGTGCCAGCAGCCAACCTGGCAGGGAACCGGAAGCTTTCTTT. Combining the CDR3 with reference TRBV14 and TRBJ1-1 gives the whole variable domain EAGVTQFPSHSVIEKGQTVTLRCDPISGHDNLYWYRRVMGKEIKFLLHFVKESKQDESGMPNNRFLAERTGGTYSTLKVQPAELEDSGVYFCASSQPGREPEAFFGQGTRLTVV.

The chain combines TRBV7-9 with TRBJ2-7; D gene ambiguous. This CDR3 is 14 amino acids long. Germline V gene data show CDR1 as SEHNR and CDR2 as FQNEAQ (reference sequence). Trimming left V 5 bases short and J 4 bases short, with 15 bases between. The CDR3 protein is CASSPQAFWYEQYF. CDR3 sequence (DNA): TGTGCCAGCAGCCCCCAAGCCTTCTGGTACGAGCAGTACTTC.

J is TRBJ2-5 and V is TRBV15; TRBD2 is a possible D gene (6 bases). The CDR3 consists of 16 residues. Per germline, CDR1 LNHNV and CDR2 YYDKDF (reference sequence). The V and J ends lost 0 bases and 5 bases respectively, with 16 bases between them. The chain's CDR3 is CATSRDWGLLGETQYF. CDR3 bases: TGTGCCACCAGCAGAGATTGGGGACTCCTAGGGGAGACCCAGTACTTC.

This chain links TRBV14 with TRBJ2-7, with 8 bases that match TRBD2. The CDR3 sequence is 16 residues long. Germline loops: CDR1 SGHDN, CDR2 FVKESK. V dropped 0 bases and J dropped 5; count of bases not matched to a gene: 9. This CDR3 reads CASSQDIDGRAHEQYF. The CDR3 DNA follows: TGTGCCAGCAGCCAAGATATCGACGGGAGGGCCCACGAGCAGTACTTC.

The rearrangement links TRBV7-8 to TRBJ1-2; 9 bases fit TRBD1. Germline assignment: CDR1 SGHVS and CDR2 FQNEAQ. The trim removed 5 bases at V and 6 bases at J, leaving 10 bases unmatched. The CDR3 runs 15 residues. The CDR3 sequence is CASSLGTGKRNGYTF. The CDR3 bases are TGTGCCAGCAGCCTCGGGACAGGGAAGCGCAATGGCTACACCTTC.

The J gene is TRBJ1-4, the V gene TRBV6-5, with D maybe TRBD1 (6 bases). Looked up from germline, CDR1 is MNHEY and CDR2 is SVGAGI. This CDR3 contains 14 residues. The germline V and J ends were trimmed by 5 bases and 5 bases, with 12 bases remaining between them. The DNA of the CDR3 is TGTGCCAGCAGTCGACGGGACAAAAATGAAAAACTGTTTTTT. Protein product: CASSRRDKNEKLFF.

The CDR3 DNA is TGTGCCACCAGCAGGGGACAGGGAGATGGCTACACCTTC. Its translation is CATSRGQGDGYTF. This rearrangement joins TRBV15 to TRBJ1-2, with TRBD1 matching over 9 bases. The CDR3 totals 13 residues. V trimming: 3 bases; J trimming: 6 bases; junction bases outside the gene matches: 2. Germline V CDR1 and CDR2: LNHNV, YYDKDF (reference sequence). Using reference TRBV15 and TRBJ1-2 for the parts outside the CDR3, the full variable domain is DAMVIQNPRYQVTQFGKPVTLSCSQTLNHNVMYWYQQKSSQAPKLLFHYYDKDFNNEADTPDNFQSRRPNTSFCFLDIRSPGLGDTAMYLCATSRGQGDGYTFGSGTRLTVV.

The chain has TRBV30 and TRBJ1-2; the D gene is possibly TRBD1 (6 bases). There are 11 residues in the CDR3. V was cut by 2 bases and J by 12 bases, with 13 bases left in between. Germline values: CDR1 GTSNPN, CDR2 SVGIG (reference sequence). CDR3 residues: CAWSYNRDNTF. CDR3 nucleotides: TGTGCCTGGAGTTACAACAGGGATAACACCTTC. Drawing the rest from reference TRBV30 and TRBJ1-2, the complete variable domain is SQTIHQWPATLVQPVGSPLSLECTVEGTSNPNLYWYRQAAGRGLQLLFYSVGIGQISSEVPQNLSASRPQDRQFILSSKKLLLSDSGFYLCAWSYNRDNTFGSGTRLTVV.

This sequence joins TRBV4-2 and TRBJ2-2; 13 bases are shared with TRBD2. This CDR3 is 18 amino acids long. With 3 bases clipped from V and 7 bases from J, the junction kept 11 bases outside the gene matches. Germline V gene data show CDR1 as LGHNA and CDR2 as YNFKEQ. CDR3 amino acids: CASSQDGLAGDPIGELFF. The CDR3 bases are TGTGCCAGCAGCCAGGACGGACTAGCGGGAGACCCGATCGGGGAGCTGTTTTTT.

This clone appeared a single time. V is TRBV7-9 and J is TRBJ2-7; 7 bases fit TRBD2. Germline V gene sequence: CDR1 SEHNR, CDR2 FQNEAQ (reference sequence). CDR3 length: 13 residues. Trimming cost V 5 bases and J 7 bases; bases outside gene matches: 8. CDR3 in DNA: TGTGCCAGCAGCCGGGGACTACTTCGGGAGCAGTACTTC. Translating gives CASSRGLLREQYF.

V and J are TRBV18 and TRBJ2-7; D might be TRBD2 (5 bases). V gave up 6 bases and J gave up 3 bases, with 18 bases separating them. The CDR3 consists of 15 residues. Germline lookup yields CDR1 KGHSH and CDR2 LQKENI. CDR3 region: CASSPMEVSGYEQYF. Written as DNA, the CDR3 is TGTGCCAGCTCCCCAATGGAGGTGTCGGGCTACGAGCAGTACTTC.

This chain joins TRBV5-3 and TRBJ1-2; D possibly corresponds to TRBD1 (5 bases). TRBV5-3 is an open reading frame, and its role is uncertain. V lost 1 base, J lost 5 bases, and 15 bases lay in between. The CDR3 totals 15 residues. This CDR3 reads CARSLKQGRWYGYTF. CDR3 in DNA: TGTGCCAGAAGCTTGAAGCAGGGTCGTTGGTATGGCTACACCTTC.

The genes are TRBV5-1 and TRBJ2-2; D may be TRBD2 (5 bases). CDR3 size: 16 residues. The V end was cut by 1 base, the J end by 0 bases, with 10 bases between. Germline CDR1 and CDR2: SGHRS and YFSETQ. CDR3 protein: CASSLYAGPNTGELFF. CDR3 coding DNA: TGCGCCAGCAGCTTGTATGCGGGCCCGAACACCGGGGAGCTGTTTTTT. The variable domain in full, with the rest retrieved from reference TRBV5-1 and TRBJ2-2, is KAGVTQTPRYLIKTRGQQVTLSCSPISGHRSVSWYQQTPGQGLQFLFEYFSETQRNKGNFPGRFSGRQFSNSRSEMNVSTLELGDSALYLCASSLYAGPNTGELFFGEGSRLTVL.

V and J are TRBV29-1 and TRBJ2-1, with D perhaps TRBD2 (6 bases). Germline assignment: CDR1 SQVTM and CDR2 ANQGSEA. This CDR3 has 10 residues. Trimming pared 7 bases from V and 5 bases from J, leaving 6 bases between. As DNA, the CDR3 is TGCAGCGGGAGGGACAATGAGCAGTTCTTC. Encoded protein: CSGRDNEQFF.

V gene TRBV28 combines with J gene TRBJ1-4, with D possibly TRBD1 on 5 matching bases. CDR1 is MDHEN, CDR2 SYDVKM, per germline. This CDR3 is built from 14 residues. V was cut by 8 bases and J by 0 bases, with 10 bases left in between. The CDR3 sequence is CASGTDSTNEKLFF. CDR3 sequence (DNA): TGTGCCAGCGGGACTGATTCAACTAATGAAAAACTGTTTTTT.

This chain connects TRBV18 to TRBJ1-5; 9 nucleotides match TRBD1. This CDR3 region has 18 residues. CDR1 is KGHSH and CDR2 is LQKENI in the germline V gene. V trimming: 2 bases; J trimming: 3 bases; junction bases outside the gene matches: 11. This CDR3 reads CASSPAGTGRGNNQPQHF. The CDR3 DNA is TGTGCCAGCTCACCAGCCGGGACAGGGAGGGGAAACAATCAGCCCCAGCATTTT.

Worth noting for this clone: The same CDR3 also results from other DNA sequences found in this sample. This chain uses TRBV30 with TRBJ2-7; no definite D call. With 2 bases removed from V and 4 bases from J, the gap between germline ends came to 6 bases. CDR1 GTSNPN and CDR2 SVGIG come from the germline V gene (reference sequence). The CDR3 is 11 residues long. CDR3 region: CAWSPGYEQYF. The DNA for the CDR3 is TGTGCCTGGAGTCCCGGGTACGAGCAGTACTTC.

The rearrangement links TRBV27 to TRBJ2-7; 8 bases map to TRBD2. CDR3 length: 16 residues. CDR1 is MNHEY and CDR2 is SMNVEV in the germline V gene (reference sequence). V lost 3 bases to trimming and J lost 4 bases; unmatched junction nucleotides: 11. CDR3 protein: CASSFGSGEMLYEQYF. The CDR3 region has the DNA TGTGCCAGCAGTTTCGGTAGCGGGGAGATGCTGTACGAGCAGTACTTC.